What follows is one TCR beta chain and its context. Antigen: not known. This sample is part of a study of long-term antiretroviral therapy in people with HIV. Study-wide findings and caveats: Among HIV repertoires, CDR3 length ranges were narrower than those of controls. Clonal populations expanded prior to ART predominated within the repertoire at all time points.

The authors ran the immunoSEQ assay, v3.0, at survey level. Some clones are missing from TCRdb's copy, which holds only in-frame ones; the method was immunoSEQ multiplex PCR. This sample has tens of thousands of clones, with approximately 97% found just once. The length of the CDR3 is 13 residues. Germline loops: CDR1 GTSNPN, CDR2 SVGIG (reference sequence). Germline trimming cut 4 bases from V and 4 bases from J; bases unmatched to any gene: 7. The specimen comprised unsorted PBMCs, sampled 6.9 years after starting antiretroviral therapy. This rearrangement joins TRBV30 to TRBJ2-7, with TRBD1 identical over 7 bases. The receptor was isolated from a man aged 25-40 years with HIV. The CDR3 bases are TGTGCCTGGACCGGGACAGATATTTACGAGCAGTACTTC. Translating it yields CAWTGTDIYEQYF.